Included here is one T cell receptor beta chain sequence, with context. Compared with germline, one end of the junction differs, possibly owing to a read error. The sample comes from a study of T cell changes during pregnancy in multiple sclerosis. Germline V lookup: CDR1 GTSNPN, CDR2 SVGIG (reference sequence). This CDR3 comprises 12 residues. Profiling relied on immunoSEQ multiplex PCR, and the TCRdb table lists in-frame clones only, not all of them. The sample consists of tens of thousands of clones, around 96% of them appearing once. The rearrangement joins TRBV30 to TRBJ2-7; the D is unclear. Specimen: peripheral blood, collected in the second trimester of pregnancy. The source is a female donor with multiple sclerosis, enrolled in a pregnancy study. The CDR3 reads CAWTVSSYEQYF. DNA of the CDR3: TGTGCGTGGACCGTGAGCTCCTACGAGCAGTACTTC.